A single sample gave rise to the 8 T cell receptor beta chains below, sequenced in a study of T and B cells in COVID-19 patients. TRB rearrangements were amplified by multiplex PCR with BIOMED2 TRB-A/B primers. MiXCR, run by TCRdb on the multiplex PCR reads, gives a single entry per CDR3 protein. There are several thousand distinct CDR3 sequences in the sample; roughly 25% occur only once, and 22% lies in the top ten. Each TRB amplification used about 220-500 ng of genomic DNA from blood. Sequencing used blood. The receptors were sampled from a human donor with active COVID-19.

This clonotype was seen only a few times. This chain joins TRBV20-1 and TRBJ2-7, with D possibly matching TRBD2 (5 bases). This CDR3 is built from 13 residues. The germline gives CDR1 DFQATT, CDR2 SNEGSKA (reference sequence). Trimming took off 3 bases at V and 4 bases at J, with 13 bases between the two ends. The CDR3 DNA sequence: TGCAGTGCTAGTTCGGGGATCGGTTACGAGCAGTACTTC. Translating it yields CSASSGIGYEQYF.

By frequency in the sample, this clonotype is medium-sized (0.01 to 0.1%). The V gene is TRBV12-3 or TRBV12-4, the J gene TRBJ2-7; D remains ambiguous. V shed 10 bases and J shed 8 bases, with 12 bases lying between them. This CDR3 region has 10 residues. The CDR3 spells CATSPFKQYF. The CDR3 DNA reads as TGTGCCACCTCCCCCTTTAAGCAGTACTTC.

J is TRBJ2-7 and V is TRBV9; possibly TRBD2 for D (5 bases). CDR1 and CDR2 from the germline V gene are SGDLS and YYNGEE. Between the trimmed V and J ends, which lost 0 bases and 6 bases, there was a span of 22 bases. The CDR3 loop spans 17 amino acids. The CDR3 reads CASSVVGVRTLGSEQYF. The CDR3 nucleotides are TGTGCCAGCAGCGTAGTCGGCGTTCGGACTCTTGGGTCCGAGCAGTACTTC.

The chain combines TRBV5-5 with TRBJ1-2; D not certain. Trimming pared 4 bases from V and 0 bases from J, leaving 10 bases between. The CDR3 extends over 14 amino acids. Germline CDR1 reads SGHKS; CDR2 reads YYEKEE (reference sequence). CDR3 sequence (DNA): TGTGCCAGCAGCCCCCCGGCGGCTAACTATGGCTACACCTTC. Its translation is CASSPPAANYGYTF.

This clonotype was picked up a small number of times. This rearrangement joins TRBV20-1 to TRBJ2-7; 11 bases line up with TRBD1. Germline-derived CDR1 and CDR2 are DFQATT and SNEGSKA (reference sequence). V dropped 0 bases and J dropped 2; count of bases not matched to a gene: 3. This CDR3 spans 15 amino acids. The CDR3 loop is CSAREGTGGPYEQYF. As DNA, the CDR3 is TGCAGTGCTAGAGAAGGGACAGGGGGACCCTACGAGCAGTACTTC.

The rearrangement links TRBV25-1 to TRBJ2-3, with TRBD1 identical over 8 bases. The V gene end was trimmed by 4 bases and the J gene end by 4 bases; junction bases not matched to a gene: 4. Germline V gives CDR1 MGHDK, CDR2 SYGVNS. This CDR3 is built from 14 residues. The chain's CDR3 is CASSVTGGADTQYF. CDR3 bases: TGTGCCAGCAGTGTCACAGGGGGAGCAGATACGCAGTATTTT.

This clonotype is deemed large. The chain has TRBV29-1 and TRBJ2-1; 8 bases are shared with TRBD2. There are 13 residues in the CDR3. Per the germline V gene, CDR1 is SQVTM and CDR2 is ANQGSEA. V shed 7 bases, J shed 7 bases, and the junction held 9 bases outside the gene matches. The DNA for the CDR3 is TGCAGCGCCCGTCGGGAGGGCACAAATGAGCAGTTCTTC. Encoded protein: CSARREGTNEQFF.

This clonotype rates as medium-sized. The DNA for the CDR3 is TGTGCCAGCACGCCCTTAGGGGCTCCAGAGACCCAGTACTTC. Translation gives CASTPLGAPETQYF. The chain combines TRBV6-2 or TRBV6-3 with TRBJ2-5; TRBD1 is a possible D gene (5 bases). Germline values: CDR1 MNHEY, CDR2 SVGEGT. The CDR3 length is 14 residues. V dropped 7 bases and J dropped 4 bases, with 16 bases sitting between them.